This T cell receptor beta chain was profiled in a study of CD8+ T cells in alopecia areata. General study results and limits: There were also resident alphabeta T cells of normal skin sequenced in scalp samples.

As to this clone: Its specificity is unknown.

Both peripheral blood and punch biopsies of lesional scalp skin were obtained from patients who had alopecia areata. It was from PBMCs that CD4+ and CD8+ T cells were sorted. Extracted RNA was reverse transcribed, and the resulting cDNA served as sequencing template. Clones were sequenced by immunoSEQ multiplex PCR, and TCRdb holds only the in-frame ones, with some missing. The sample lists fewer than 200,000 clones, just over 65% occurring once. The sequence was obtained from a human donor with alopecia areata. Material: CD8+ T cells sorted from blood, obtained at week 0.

The CDR3 sequence is CASSLSTSGGHEQYF. In nucleotides, the CDR3 is TGTGCCAGCAGTTTATCAACTAGCGGGGGCCACGAGCAGTACTTC. The V gene is TRBV27, the J gene TRBJ2-7; 11 bases are shared with TRBD2. CDR1 is MNHEY and CDR2 is SMNVEV in the germline V gene (reference sequence). CDR3 size: 15 residues. With V trimmed by 0 bases and J by 5 bases, 3 bases remained unmatched.